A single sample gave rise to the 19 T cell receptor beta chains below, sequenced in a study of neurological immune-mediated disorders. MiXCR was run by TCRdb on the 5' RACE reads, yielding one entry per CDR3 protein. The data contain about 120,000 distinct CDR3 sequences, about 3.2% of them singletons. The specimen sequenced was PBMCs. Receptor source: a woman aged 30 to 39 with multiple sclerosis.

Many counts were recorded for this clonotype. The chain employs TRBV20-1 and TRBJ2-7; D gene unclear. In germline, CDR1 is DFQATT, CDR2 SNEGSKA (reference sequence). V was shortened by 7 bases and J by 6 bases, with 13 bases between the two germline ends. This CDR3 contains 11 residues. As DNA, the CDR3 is TGCAGTGGTGTGAGTTTAGGCGAGCAGTACTTC. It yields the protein CSGVSLGEQYF.

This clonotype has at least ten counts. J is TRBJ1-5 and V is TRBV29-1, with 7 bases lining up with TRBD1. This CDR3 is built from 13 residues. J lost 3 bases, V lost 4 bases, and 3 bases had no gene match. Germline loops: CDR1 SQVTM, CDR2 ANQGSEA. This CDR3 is CSVVQGYNQPQHF. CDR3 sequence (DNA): TGCAGCGTTGTACAGGGGTACAATCAGCCCCAGCATTTT.

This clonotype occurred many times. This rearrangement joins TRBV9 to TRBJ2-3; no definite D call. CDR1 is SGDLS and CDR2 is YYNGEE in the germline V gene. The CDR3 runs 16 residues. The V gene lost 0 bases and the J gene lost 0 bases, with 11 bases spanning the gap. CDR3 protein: CASSVVDSRSTDTQYF. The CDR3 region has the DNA TGTGCCAGCAGCGTAGTAGACTCCCGGAGCACAGATACGCAGTATTTT.

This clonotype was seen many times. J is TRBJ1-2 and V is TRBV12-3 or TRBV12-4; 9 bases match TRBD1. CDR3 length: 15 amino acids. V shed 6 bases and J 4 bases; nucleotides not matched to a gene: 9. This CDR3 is CASSHRQGGGYGYTF. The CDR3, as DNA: TGTGCCAGCAGCCACCGACAGGGGGGAGGCTATGGCTACACCTTC.

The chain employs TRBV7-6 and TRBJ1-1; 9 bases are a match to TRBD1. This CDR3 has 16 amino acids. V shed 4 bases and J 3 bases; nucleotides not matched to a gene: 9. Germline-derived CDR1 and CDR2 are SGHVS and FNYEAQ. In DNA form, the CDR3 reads TGTGCCAGCAGCTGGGGGCCACGGGACAGGGACACTGAAGCTTTCTTT. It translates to CASSWGPRDRDTEAFF.

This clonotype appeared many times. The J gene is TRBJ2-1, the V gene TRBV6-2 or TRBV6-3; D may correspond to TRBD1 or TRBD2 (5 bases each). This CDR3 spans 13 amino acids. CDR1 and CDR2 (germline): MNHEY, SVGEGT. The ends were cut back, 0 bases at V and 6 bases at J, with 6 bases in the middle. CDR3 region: CASSYSRGNEQFF. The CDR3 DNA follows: TGTGCCAGCAGTTACTCGAGGGGCAATGAGCAGTTCTTC.

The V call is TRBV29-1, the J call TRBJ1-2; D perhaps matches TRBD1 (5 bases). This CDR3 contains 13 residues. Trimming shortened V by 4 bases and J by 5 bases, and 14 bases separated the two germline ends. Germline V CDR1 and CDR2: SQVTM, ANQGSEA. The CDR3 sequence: CSVAREGLYGYTF. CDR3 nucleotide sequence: TGCAGCGTTGCGCGGGAGGGGCTTTATGGCTACACCTTC.

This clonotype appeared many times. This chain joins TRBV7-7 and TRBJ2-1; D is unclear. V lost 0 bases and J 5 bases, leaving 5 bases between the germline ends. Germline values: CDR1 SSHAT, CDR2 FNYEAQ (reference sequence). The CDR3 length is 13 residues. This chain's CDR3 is CASSLARDNEQFF. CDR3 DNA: TGTGCCAGCAGCTTAGCGAGAGACAATGAGCAGTTCTTC.

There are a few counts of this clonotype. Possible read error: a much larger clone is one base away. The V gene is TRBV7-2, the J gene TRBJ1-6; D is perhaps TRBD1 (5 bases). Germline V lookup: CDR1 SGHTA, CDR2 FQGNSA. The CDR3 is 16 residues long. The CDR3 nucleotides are TGTGCCAGCAGCCAGGCGTTAGGGGCGTATAATTCACACCTCCACTTT. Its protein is CASSQALGAYNSHLHF.

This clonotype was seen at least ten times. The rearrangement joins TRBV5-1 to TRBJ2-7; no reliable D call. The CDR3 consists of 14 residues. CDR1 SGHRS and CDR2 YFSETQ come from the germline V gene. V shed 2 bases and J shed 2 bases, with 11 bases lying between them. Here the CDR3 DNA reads TGCGCCAGCAGCTTTCTTGATTTTGCCTACGAGCAGTACTTC. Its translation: CASSFLDFAYEQYF.

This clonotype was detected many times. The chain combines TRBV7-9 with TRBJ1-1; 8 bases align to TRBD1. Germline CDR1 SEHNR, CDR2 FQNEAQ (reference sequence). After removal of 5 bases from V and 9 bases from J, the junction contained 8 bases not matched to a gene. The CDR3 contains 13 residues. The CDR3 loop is CASSPRTGTQAFF. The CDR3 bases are TGTGCCAGCAGCCCGAGGACAGGGACTCAAGCTTTCTTT.

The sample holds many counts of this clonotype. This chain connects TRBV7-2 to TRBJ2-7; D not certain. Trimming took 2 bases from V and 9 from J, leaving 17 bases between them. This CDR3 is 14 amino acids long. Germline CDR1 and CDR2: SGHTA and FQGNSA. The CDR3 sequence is CASSLSPEGLGQYF. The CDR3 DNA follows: TGTGCCAGCAGCTTATCACCGGAAGGGCTCGGGCAGTACTTC.

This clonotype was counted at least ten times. As DNA, the CDR3 is TGTGCCAGCAGCTTGATTTCCGGGTCCGAAGCAGATACGCAGTATTTT. Translating it yields CASSLISGSEADTQYF. The rearrangement links TRBV5-6 to TRBJ2-3; D is unclear. This CDR3 spans 16 amino acids. V was shortened by 1 base and J by 4 bases, with 16 bases between the two germline ends. Germline V gene data show CDR1 as SGHDT and CDR2 as YYEEEE.

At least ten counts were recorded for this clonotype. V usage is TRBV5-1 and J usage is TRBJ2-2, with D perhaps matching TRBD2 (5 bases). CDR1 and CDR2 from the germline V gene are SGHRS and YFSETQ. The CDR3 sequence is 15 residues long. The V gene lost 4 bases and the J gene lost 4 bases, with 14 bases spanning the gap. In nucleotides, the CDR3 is TGCGCCAGCAGCAGGCGCCTTGCGGGCACCGGGGAGCTGTTTTTT. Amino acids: CASSRRLAGTGELFF.

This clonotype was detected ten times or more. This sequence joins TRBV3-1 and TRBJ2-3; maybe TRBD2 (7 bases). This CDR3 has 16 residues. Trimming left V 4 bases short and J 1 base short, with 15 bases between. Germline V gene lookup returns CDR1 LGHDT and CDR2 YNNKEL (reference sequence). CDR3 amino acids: CASSPGASGRTDTQYF. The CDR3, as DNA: TGTGCCAGCAGCCCGGGGGCTAGCGGTCGCACAGATACGCAGTATTTT.

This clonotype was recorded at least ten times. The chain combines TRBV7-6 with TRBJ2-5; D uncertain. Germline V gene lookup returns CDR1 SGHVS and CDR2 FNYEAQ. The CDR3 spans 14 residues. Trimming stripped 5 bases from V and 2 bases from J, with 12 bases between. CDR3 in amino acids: CASSRRPLQETQYF. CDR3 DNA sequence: TGTGCCAGCAGCAGACGTCCTCTTCAAGAGACCCAGTACTTC.

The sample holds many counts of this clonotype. The CDR3 spells CASSEGTFSNQPQHF. CDR3 nucleotides: TGTGCCAGCAGCGAAGGGACATTTAGCAATCAGCCCCAGCATTTT. This chain links TRBV7-6 with TRBJ1-5, with a weak D call TRBD1 (6 bases). The ends were cut back, 5 bases at V and 0 bases at J, with 11 bases in the middle. This CDR3 has 15 residues. The germline gives CDR1 SGHVS, CDR2 FNYEAQ.

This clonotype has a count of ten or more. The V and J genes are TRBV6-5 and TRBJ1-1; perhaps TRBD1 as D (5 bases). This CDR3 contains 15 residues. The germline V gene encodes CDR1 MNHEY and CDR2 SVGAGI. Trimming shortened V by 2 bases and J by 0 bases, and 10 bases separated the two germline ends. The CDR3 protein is CASSYEGRVNTEAFF. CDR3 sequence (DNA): TGTGCCAGCAGTTACGAAGGCAGGGTGAACACTGAAGCTTTCTTT.

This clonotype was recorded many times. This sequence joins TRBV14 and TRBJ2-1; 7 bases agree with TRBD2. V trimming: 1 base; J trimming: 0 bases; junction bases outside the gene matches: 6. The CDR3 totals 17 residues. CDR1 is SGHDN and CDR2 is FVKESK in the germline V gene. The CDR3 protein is CASSQGYGGGSYNEQFF. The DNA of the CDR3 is TGTGCCAGCAGCCAAGGGTATGGGGGGGGCTCCTACAATGAGCAGTTCTTC.